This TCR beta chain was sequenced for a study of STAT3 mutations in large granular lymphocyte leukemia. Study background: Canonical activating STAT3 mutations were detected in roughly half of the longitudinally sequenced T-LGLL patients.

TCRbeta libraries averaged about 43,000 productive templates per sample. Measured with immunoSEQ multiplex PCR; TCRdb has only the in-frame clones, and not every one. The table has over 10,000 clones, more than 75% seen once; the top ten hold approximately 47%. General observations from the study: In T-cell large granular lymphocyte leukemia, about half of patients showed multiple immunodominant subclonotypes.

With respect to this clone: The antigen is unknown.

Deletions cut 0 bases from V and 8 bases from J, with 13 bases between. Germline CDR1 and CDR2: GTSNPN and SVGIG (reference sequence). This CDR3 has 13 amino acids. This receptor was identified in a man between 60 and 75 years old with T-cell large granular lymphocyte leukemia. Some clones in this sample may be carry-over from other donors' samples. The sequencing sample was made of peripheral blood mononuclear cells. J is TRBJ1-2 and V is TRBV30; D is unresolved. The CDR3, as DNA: TGTGCCTGGAGTGTACGGGCGGGCTCGGGCTACACCTTC. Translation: CAWSVRAGSGYTF.